The 22 T cell receptor beta chains listed next were all sequenced from one sample in a study of T cell responses to AZD1222 COVID-19 vaccine. Libraries were prepared by immunoSEQ multiplex PCR; TCRdb keeps only in-frame clonotypes and omits some of them. The sample consists of 100,000 to 120,000 clones, roughly four fifths of them appearing once. The source was peripheral blood, collected on day 0 of AZD1222 vaccination. The source of these receptors is an adult in good health.

This clone has just one count. The V gene is TRBV28, the J gene TRBJ1-1; D is ambiguous. This CDR3 has 15 residues. CDR1 and CDR2 (germline): MDHEN, SYDVKM. Trimming took off 2 bases at V and 0 bases at J, with 10 bases between the two ends. The DNA for the CDR3 is TGTGCCAGCAGTTTAAGGGCGGTTATGAACACTGAAGCTTTCTTT. Translating it yields CASSLRAVMNTEAFF.

This clone occurred a few times. This CDR3 reads CASSLIQGAGNLFF. The CDR3 DNA follows: TGTGCCAGCAGTTTAATCCAGGGGGCCGGAAACCTGTTTTTT. The genes are TRBV28 and TRBJ1-4; 8 nucleotides agree with TRBD1. V was clipped by 2 bases and J by 14 bases; unmatched bases: 10. The CDR3 extends over 14 amino acids. Germline loops: CDR1 MDHEN, CDR2 SYDVKM.

Regarding this clone: Other DNA sequences in the sample encode the same CDR3. The rearrangement joins TRBV6-5 to TRBJ1-5; TRBD1 might be the D (5 bases). The CDR3 has 15 amino acids. Trimming pared 0 bases from V and 1 base from J, leaving 7 bases between. CDR1 MNHEY and CDR2 SVGAGI come from the germline V gene. The CDR3 DNA sequence: TGTGCCAGCAGTTACTCGGGACGGAGCAATCAGCCCCAGCATTTT. It is translated as CASSYSGRSNQPQHF.

This sequence joins TRBV3-1 (or the pseudogene TRBV3-2) and TRBJ2-1; 9 bases match TRBD1. The germline V gene has CDR1 LGHDT and CDR2 YNNKEL (reference sequence). CDR3 length: 20 residues. V shed 4 bases and J 4 bases; nucleotides not matched to a gene: 20. DNA for the CDR3: TGTGCCAGCAGCCTACACCCTGGGACAGGGAAAGTTATAGGGTACAATGAGCAGTTCTTC. Translating gives CASSLHPGTGKVIGYNEQFF.

The genes are TRBV6-5 and TRBJ2-5, with a tentative D call TRBD2 (6 bases). Looked up from germline, CDR1 is MNHEY and CDR2 is SVGAGI. The V end was cut by 2 bases, the J end by 1 base, with 14 bases between. The CDR3 spans 16 residues. The CDR3 bases are TGTGCCAGCAGTTACGGGGTAGCGGCAAGCCAAGAGACCCAGTACTTC. This sequence encodes CASSYGVAASQETQYF.

The chain carries TRBV5-1 and TRBJ2-5, with D perhaps given as TRBD1 or TRBD2 (5 bases each). Looked up from germline, CDR1 is SGHRS and CDR2 is YFSETQ. The CDR3 runs 13 residues. V lost 4 bases, J lost 5 bases, and 12 bases lay in between. CDR3 nucleotides: TGCGCCAGCAGCGCGGACAAGCGGGAGACCCAGTACTTC. It specifies CASSADKRETQYF.

This clone was seen only a few times. The chain is built from TRBV10-2 and TRBJ1-5; D uncertain. The CDR3 is 14 residues long. Germline assignment: CDR1 WSHSY and CDR2 SAAADI. The ends were cut back, 6 bases at V and 0 bases at J, with 9 bases in the middle. The CDR3 sequence: CASSPSDSNQPQHF. The CDR3 region has the DNA TGCGCCAGCAGCCCATCGGATAGCAATCAGCCCCAGCATTTT.

The gene calls are TRBV6-5 and TRBJ1-4, with a tentative D call TRBD1 (5 bases). V lost 4 bases and J 7 bases, leaving 7 bases between the germline ends. This CDR3 region has 12 residues. In germline, CDR1 is MNHEY, CDR2 SVGAGI. Here the CDR3 DNA reads TGTGCCAGCAGTTCTAGGGGTGAAAAACTGTTTTTT. Translated: CASSSRGEKLFF.

The chain carries TRBV9 and TRBJ1-6, with a weak D call TRBD1 (6 bases). Per germline, CDR1 SGDLS and CDR2 YYNGEE. V was shortened by 3 bases and J by 6 bases, with 10 bases between the two germline ends. The CDR3 has 14 residues. CDR3 sequence reads: CASSAQQGNSPLHF. For the CDR3, the DNA is TGTGCCAGCAGCGCCCAACAGGGTAATTCACCCCTCCACTTT.

This chain uses TRBV29-1 with TRBJ1-1, with D perhaps matching TRBD1 (5 bases). The CDR3 is 13 residues long. Trimming removed 4 bases from V and 2 bases from J, with 11 bases in between. Germline CDR1 reads SQVTM; CDR2 reads ANQGSEA. CDR3 in amino acids: CSVVGHPNTEAFF. The CDR3 DNA sequence: TGCAGCGTTGTTGGACACCCAAACACTGAAGCTTTCTTT.

V is TRBV9 and J is TRBJ2-1; possibly TRBD1 or TRBD2 for D (6 bases each). Germline-derived CDR1 and CDR2 are SGDLS and YYNGEE. V was cut by 0 bases and J by 7 bases, with 11 bases left in between. This CDR3 region has 14 residues. CDR3 region: CASSVGIGGNEQFF. The CDR3, as DNA: TGTGCCAGCAGCGTAGGCATAGGGGGGAATGAGCAGTTCTTC.

The chain has TRBV2 and TRBJ2-2; 12 positions match TRBD1. The trim removed 8 bases at V and 6 bases at J, leaving 4 bases unmatched. The CDR3 has 14 amino acids. Germline CDR1 and CDR2: SNHLY and FYNNEI. This chain's CDR3 is CASGRDRGPGELFF. CDR3 sequence (DNA): TGTGCCAGCGGCCGGGACAGGGGGCCCGGGGAGCTGTTTTTT.

The rearrangement links TRBV27 to TRBJ1-2; 12 bases are a match to TRBD1. The CDR3 is made up of 17 amino acids. The junction had 15 bases not matched to a gene; V was cut back by 5 bases and J by 8 bases. Looked up from germline, CDR1 is MNHEY and CDR2 is SMNVEV (reference sequence). CDR3 sequence reads: CASSPFGRDRGPRGYTF. The DNA for the CDR3 is TGTGCCAGCAGTCCTTTTGGCCGGGACAGGGGGCCGCGGGGCTACACCTTC.

The chain employs TRBV4-3 and TRBJ2-1, with 9 bases identical to TRBD2. Germline loops: CDR1 LGHNA, CDR2 YSLEER. V trimming: 0 bases; J trimming: 8 bases; junction bases outside the gene matches: 5. The CDR3 spans 15 residues. This CDR3 is CASSQDSRGRDEQFF. The CDR3 DNA is TGCGCCAGCAGCCAAGATTCCCGCGGGAGGGATGAGCAGTTCTTC.

The chain employs TRBV6-5 and TRBJ1-6; 7 bases fit TRBD1. Germline values: CDR1 MNHEY, CDR2 SVGAGI. This CDR3 has 14 residues. Trimming cost V 5 bases and J 4 bases; bases outside gene matches: 2. DNA for the CDR3: TGTGCCAGCAGTCCGGGACAGTATAATTCACCCCTCCACTTT. Its translation is CASSPGQYNSPLHF.

This rearrangement joins TRBV28 to TRBJ1-6; 9 positions match TRBD1. The CDR3 sequence is 15 residues long. J lost 3 bases, V lost 7 bases, and 4 bases had no gene match. The germline gives CDR1 MDHEN, CDR2 SYDVKM. The CDR3 coding sequence is TGTGCCAGCAAAACGGGACAGGGCTATAATTCACCCCTCCACTTT. This sequence encodes CASKTGQGYNSPLHF.

The genes are TRBV30 and TRBJ1-3; D not certain. Trimming pared 0 bases from V and 0 bases from J, leaving 6 bases between. The CDR3 runs to 14 residues. Germline V gene data show CDR1 as GTSNPN and CDR2 as SVGIG (reference sequence). CDR3 amino acids: CAWSVVASGNTIYF. CDR3 DNA sequence: TGTGCCTGGAGTGTCGTCGCCTCTGGAAACACCATATATTTT.

The chain uses TRBV9 and TRBJ2-7, with D possibly being TRBD1 or TRBD2 (6 bases each). In germline, CDR1 is SGDLS, CDR2 YYNGEE. Trimming took off 4 bases at V and 3 bases at J, with 17 bases between the two ends. The CDR3 loop spans 15 amino acids. Written as DNA, the CDR3 is TGTGCCAGCAGCACCGGCCTGGGGGGCAGCTACGAGCAGTACTTC. This codes for CASSTGLGGSYEQYF. Based on the CDR3 plus reference TRBV9 and TRBJ2-7, the full variable domain is DSGVTQTPKHLITATGQRVTLRCSPRSGDLSVYWYQQSLDQGLQFLIQYYNGEERAKGNILERFSAQQFPDLHSELNLSSLELGDSALYFCASSTGLGGSYEQYFGPGTRLTVT.

The chain couples TRBV6-5 to TRBJ2-7, with 7 bases identical to TRBD2. The CDR3 is made up of 14 amino acids. Germline assignment: CDR1 MNHEY and CDR2 SVGAGI. Unmatched junction bases numbered 6, after V lost 2 bases and J lost 5 bases. The CDR3 is CASSYGRAGDEQYF. The CDR3 DNA is TGTGCCAGCAGTTACGGTCGGGCGGGGGACGAGCAGTACTTC.

This clone was seen only a few times. J is TRBJ2-2 and V is TRBV28; a possible D gene is TRBD2 (6 bases). The CDR3 extends over 18 amino acids. The ends were cut back, 3 bases at V and 0 bases at J, with 17 bases in the middle. Germline loops: CDR1 MDHEN, CDR2 SYDVKM. The CDR3 loop is CASSFGGFGKSNTGELFF. In DNA, the CDR3 is TGTGCCAGCAGTTTCGGAGGGTTTGGAAAGTCGAACACCGGGGAGCTGTTTTTT.

This clone was observed a handful of times. The J gene is TRBJ1-2, the V gene TRBV5-1; tentative D call: TRBD1 (5 bases). Germline assignment: CDR1 SGHRS and CDR2 YFSETQ. This CDR3 spans 13 amino acids. Trimming left V 0 bases short and J 4 bases short, with 7 bases between. This CDR3 reads CASSLAGSYGYTF. The CDR3 DNA follows: TGCGCCAGCAGCTTGGCAGGGAGCTATGGCTACACCTTC.

The chain links TRBV11-3 to TRBJ2-1; D might be TRBD1 or TRBD2, each matching 5 bases. The CDR3 has 17 residues. Germline CDR1 SGHNT, CDR2 YENEEA. V was pared by 1 base and J by 0 bases, with 13 bases between. In DNA, the CDR3 is TGTGCCAGCAGCTTAGGCGTCGGGGCCCCCTCCTACAATGAGCAGTTCTTC. It specifies CASSLGVGAPSYNEQFF.